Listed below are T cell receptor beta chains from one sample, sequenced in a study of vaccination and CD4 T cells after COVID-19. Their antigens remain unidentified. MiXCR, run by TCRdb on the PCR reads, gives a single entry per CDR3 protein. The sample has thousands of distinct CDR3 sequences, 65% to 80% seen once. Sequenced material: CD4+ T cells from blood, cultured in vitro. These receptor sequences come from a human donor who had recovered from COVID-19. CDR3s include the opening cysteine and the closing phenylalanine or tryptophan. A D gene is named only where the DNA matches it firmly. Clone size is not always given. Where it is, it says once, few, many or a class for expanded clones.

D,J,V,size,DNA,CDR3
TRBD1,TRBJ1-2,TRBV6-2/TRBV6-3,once,TGTGCCAGCAGCCGCTCGACAGGGGATGGTGGCTACACCTTC,CASSRSTGDGGYTF
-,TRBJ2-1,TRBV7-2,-,TGTGCCAGCAGCTTAGGAGGGGGGGCTCTCTCCTACAATGAGCAGTTCTTC,CASSLGGGALSYNEQFF
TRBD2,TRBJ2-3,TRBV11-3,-,TGTGCCAGCAGCTTATCTCGGGGGGGCACAGATACGCAGTATTTT,CASSLSRGGTDTQYF
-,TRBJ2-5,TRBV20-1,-,TGCAGTGCTCAGGGGGGGGTACAAGAGACCCAGTACTTC,CSAQGGVQETQYF
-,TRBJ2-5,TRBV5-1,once,TGCGCCAGCAGCCCAATGACTAGGGAGCGGGAGACCCAGTACTTC,CASSPMTRERETQYF
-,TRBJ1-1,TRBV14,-,TGTGCCAGCAGCCAAGTCCCCTTTCGACAGGCAAGGGCAAACACTGAAGCTTTCTTT,CASSQVPFRQARANTEAFF
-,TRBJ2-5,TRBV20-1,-,TGCAGTGCTATTGCCAAGGAGACCCAGTACTTC,CSAIAKETQYF
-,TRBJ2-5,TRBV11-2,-,TGTGCCAGCAGCTTAGGGTCCCAATACCAAGAGACCCAGTACTTC,CASSLGSQYQETQYF
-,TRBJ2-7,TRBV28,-,TGTGCCAGCACTCTCCGACGGGCGGGTGAGCAGTACTTC,CASTLRRAGEQYF
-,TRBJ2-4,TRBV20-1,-,TGCAGTGCTAGTTTACGCGAAAACATTCAGTACTTC,CSASLRENIQYF
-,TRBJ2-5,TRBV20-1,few,TGCAGTGCTAGAGATCCCGGGCCACAAGAGACCCAGTACTTC,CSARDPGPQETQYF
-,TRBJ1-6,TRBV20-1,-,TGCAGTGCTGAAGGAACCCCCAATTCACCCCTCCACTTT,CSAEGTPNSPLHF
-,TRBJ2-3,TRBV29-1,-,TGCAGCGGAAGGAGGGGGATGGGGACAGATACGCAGTATTTT,CSGRRGMGTDTQYF
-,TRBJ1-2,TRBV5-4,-,TGTGCCAGCAGCCTTATCCGGAACGGTAACTATGGCTACACCTTC,CASSLIRNGNYGYTF
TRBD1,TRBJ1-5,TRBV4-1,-,TGCGCCAGCAGCCAAGATGGGACAGGGTCGCAGCCCCAGCATTTT,CASSQDGTGSQPQHF
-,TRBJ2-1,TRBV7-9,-,TGTGCCAGTACTCGCCAGGATGGAGGTGAGCAGTTCTTC,CASTRQDGGEQFF
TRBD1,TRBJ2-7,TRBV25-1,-,TGTGCCAGCAGTGACCCCGGGACAGCAACCTACGAGCAGTACTTC,CASSDPGTATYEQYF
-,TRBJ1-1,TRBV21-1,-,TGTGCCAGCATCCAGGGGAGGAGGACTGAAGCTTTCTTT,CASIQGRRTEAFF
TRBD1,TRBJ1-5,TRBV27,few,TGTGCCAGCAGTTTAGAGGGGGCCTCAAATCAGCCCCAGCATTTT,CASSLEGASNQPQHF
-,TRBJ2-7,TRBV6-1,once,TGTGCCACCCAGGGGAGGGAGAGCGGCGAGCAGTACTTC,CATQGRESGEQYF
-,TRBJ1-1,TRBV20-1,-,TGCAGTGCTAGTCTGGGGACGGGCACTGAAGCTTTCTTT,CSASLGTGTEAFF
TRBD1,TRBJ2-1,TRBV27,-,TGTGCCAGCAGACAGGGGACAGACAATGAGCAGTTCTTC,CASRQGTDNEQFF
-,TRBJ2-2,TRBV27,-,TGTGCCAGCAGTACTCGAGTGGTCAGCGGGGAGCTGTTTTTT,CASSTRVVSGELFF
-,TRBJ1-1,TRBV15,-,TGTGCCACCAGCAGAGATAGTTTTGAAGCTTTCTTT,CATSRDSFEAFF
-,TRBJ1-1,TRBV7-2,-,TGTGCCAGCAGCTTAGCCCCAGGGGAAAGCACTGAAGCTTTCTTT,CASSLAPGESTEAFF
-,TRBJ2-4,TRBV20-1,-,TGCAGTGCTAGCTTGGGGGGACCCGCGGGAAACATTCAGTACTTC,CSASLGGPAGNIQYF
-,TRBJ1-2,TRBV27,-,TGTGCCAGCAACAGGTTCTCTTATGGCTACACCTTC,CASNRFSYGYTF
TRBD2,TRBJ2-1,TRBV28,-,TGTGCCAGCAGCCCCGGGACTAGCGGGAGTTCGCCGTTCTTC,CASSPGTSGSSPFF
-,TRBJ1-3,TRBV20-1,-,TGCAGTGCTAGTGGTCCCTCTGGAAACACCATATATTTT,CSASGPSGNTIYF
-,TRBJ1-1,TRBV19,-,TGTGCCAGTAGTAGTCCGGGACAATCTAACACTGAAGCTTTCTTT,CASSSPGQSNTEAFF
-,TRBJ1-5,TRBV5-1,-,TGCGCCAGCAGCTTGGAGGGGGATGAAAATCAGCCCCAGCATTTT,CASSLEGDENQPQHF
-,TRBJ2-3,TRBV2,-,TGTGCCAGCAGTAGGACCAACAGAGCCACAGATACGCAGTATTTT,CASSRTNRATDTQYF
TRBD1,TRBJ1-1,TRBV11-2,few,TGTGCCAGCAGCTTAAGACAGGGAGGTAAATTGGGGGGCACTGAAGCTTTCTTT,CASSLRQGGKLGGTEAFF
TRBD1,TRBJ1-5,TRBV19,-,TGTGCCAGTAGTATAACAGGGGGCTTCAATCAGCCCCAGCATTTT,CASSITGGFNQPQHF
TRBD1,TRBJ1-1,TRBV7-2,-,TGTGCCAGCAGTTACACAGGGGTCACTGAAGCTTTCTTT,CASSYTGVTEAFF
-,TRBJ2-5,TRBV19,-,TGTGCCAGTAGTATAGGATCGGGGAACCAAGGGACCCAGTACTTC,CASSIGSGNQGTQYF